The T cell receptor beta chain under discussion was sequenced for a study of shared clonotypes between healthy human individuals. Between the trimmed V and J ends, which lost 8 bases and 9 bases, there was a span of 5 bases. The CDR3 covers 8 residues. Germline V lookup: CDR1 MNHGY, CDR2 SAAAGT. Of note for this clone: Its antigen is not identified.

Generated by immunoSEQ multiplex PCR, the TCRdb table keeps only in-frame clones and is missing some. The repertoire holds millions of clones, 90% to 95% seen once, with 0.14% in the top ten. Study-wide results and caveats: Compared with memory subsets, naive subsets generally had larger estimated richness.

The receptor's source is a man aged 18 to 29 in good health. The gene calls are TRBV6-8 and TRBJ2-7; D gene uncertain. Sequencing was done on a sample of naive CD4+ T cells sorted from blood. The subset was: CD45RA+ positively selected. CDR3 nucleotide sequence: TGTGCCAGCCGCCGGCAGTACTTC. Amino acids: CASRRQYF.